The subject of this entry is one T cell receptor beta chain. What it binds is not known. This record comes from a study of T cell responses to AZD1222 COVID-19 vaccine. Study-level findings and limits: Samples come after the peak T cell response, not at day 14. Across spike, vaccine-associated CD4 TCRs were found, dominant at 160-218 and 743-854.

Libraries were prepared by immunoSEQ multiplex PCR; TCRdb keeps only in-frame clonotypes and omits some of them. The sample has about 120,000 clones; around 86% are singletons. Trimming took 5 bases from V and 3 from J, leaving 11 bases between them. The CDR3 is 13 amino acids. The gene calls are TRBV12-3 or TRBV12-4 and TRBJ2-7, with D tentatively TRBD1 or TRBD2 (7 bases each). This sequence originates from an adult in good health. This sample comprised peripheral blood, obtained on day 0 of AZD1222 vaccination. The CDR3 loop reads CASSSGTVYEQYF. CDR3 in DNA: TGTGCCAGCAGTAGCGGGACAGTCTACGAGCAGTACTTC.